The clone carrying this T cell receptor beta chain was detected a few times. This sample is part of a study of T cells in tumors after PD-1 blockade. Clones were read by immunoSEQ multiplex PCR, and TCRdb kept only the in-frame ones, dropping some. The data show about 15,000 clones, around 68% seen once. The CDR3 has 17 amino acids. Per the germline V gene, CDR1 is SGHTA and CDR2 is FQGNSA. Losses at the gene ends were 0 bases for V and 7 bases for J; bases not matched to a gene: 12. The V and J genes are TRBV7-2 and TRBJ1-2; 9 nucleotides agree with TRBD1. The clonotype originates from a human donor with cutaneous squamous cell carcinoma. Sequencing used tumor tissue, obtained after anti-PD-1 treatment. CDR3 residues: CASSLAINTGGLVGYTF. As DNA, the CDR3 is TGTGCCAGCAGCTTAGCTATCAATACAGGGGGCTTAGTTGGCTACACCTTC. Using reference TRBV7-2 and TRBJ1-2 for the parts outside the CDR3, the full variable domain is GAGVSQSPSNKVTEKGKDVELRCDPISGHTALYWYRQSLGQGLEFLIYFQGNSAPDKSGLPSDRFSAERTGGSVSTLTIQRTQQEDSAVYLCASSLAINTGGLVGYTFGSGTRLTVV.